The clone carrying this TCR beta chain was counted at least ten times. The data stem from a study of human T cells and chemical hapten exposure. Study information: An area of 2 cm by 1.5 to 2.5 cm on upper inner arm skin received 2% DPC for sensitization.

Individual cDNA molecules received unique molecular identifiers in the library. Original data processing: Samples held a median of approximately 94,000 TCRs, range roughly 20,000–750,000. A single record per CDR3 protein comes from TCRdb applying MiXCR to the RACE reads. The V and J calls here are based on TCRdb, not the publication. The profile shows 60,000 to 70,000 distinct CDR3 sequences, approximately 11% of them singletons. Deletions cut 9 bases from V and 7 bases from J, with 10 bases between. This CDR3 has 12 residues. Germline V CDR1 and CDR2: MNHEY, SMNVEV (reference sequence). This sample's time point: pre-sensitization, week 0. Treatment noted: therapeutic diphenylcyclopropenone sensitization with weekly scalp DPC.

This TCR was recovered from a woman aged 50 to 65 with alopecia areata. Some clones in this sample may be carry-over from other donors' samples. The chain employs TRBV27 and TRBJ1-6, with a tentative D call TRBD1 (5 bases). The specimen was whole blood, collected in connection with sensitization to the hapten diphenylcyclopropenone (DPC). CDR3 in amino acids: CASATANSPLHF. The CDR3 DNA reads TGTGCCAGTGCGACAGCGAATTCACCCCTCCACTTT.